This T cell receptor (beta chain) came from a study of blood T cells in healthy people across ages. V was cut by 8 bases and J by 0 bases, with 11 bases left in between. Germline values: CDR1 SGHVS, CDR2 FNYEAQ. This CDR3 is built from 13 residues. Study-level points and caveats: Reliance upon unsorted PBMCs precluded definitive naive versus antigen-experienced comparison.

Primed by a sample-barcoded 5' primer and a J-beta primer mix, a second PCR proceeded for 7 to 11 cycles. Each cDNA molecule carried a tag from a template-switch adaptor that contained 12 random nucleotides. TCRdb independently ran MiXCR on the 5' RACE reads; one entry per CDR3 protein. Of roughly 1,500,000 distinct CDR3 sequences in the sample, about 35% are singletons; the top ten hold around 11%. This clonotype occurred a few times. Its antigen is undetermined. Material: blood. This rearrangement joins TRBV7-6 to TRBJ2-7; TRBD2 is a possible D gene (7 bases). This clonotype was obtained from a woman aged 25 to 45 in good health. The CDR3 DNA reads TGTGCCAGCGGGGAGGGGGGCTCCTACGAGCAGTACTTC. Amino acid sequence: CASGEGGSYEQYF.